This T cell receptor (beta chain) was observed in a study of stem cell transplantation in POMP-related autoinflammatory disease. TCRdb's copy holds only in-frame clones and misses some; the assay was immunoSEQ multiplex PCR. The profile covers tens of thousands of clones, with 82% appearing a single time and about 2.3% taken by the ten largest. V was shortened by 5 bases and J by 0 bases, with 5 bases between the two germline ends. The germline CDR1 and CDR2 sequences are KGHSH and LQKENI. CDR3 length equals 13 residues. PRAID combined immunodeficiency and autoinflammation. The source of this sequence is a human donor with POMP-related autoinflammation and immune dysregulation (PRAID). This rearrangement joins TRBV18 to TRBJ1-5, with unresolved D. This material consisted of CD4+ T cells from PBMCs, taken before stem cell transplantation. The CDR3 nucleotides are TGTGCCAGCTCAGGAGATAGCAATCAGCCCCAGCATTTT. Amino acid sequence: CASSGDSNQPQHF.